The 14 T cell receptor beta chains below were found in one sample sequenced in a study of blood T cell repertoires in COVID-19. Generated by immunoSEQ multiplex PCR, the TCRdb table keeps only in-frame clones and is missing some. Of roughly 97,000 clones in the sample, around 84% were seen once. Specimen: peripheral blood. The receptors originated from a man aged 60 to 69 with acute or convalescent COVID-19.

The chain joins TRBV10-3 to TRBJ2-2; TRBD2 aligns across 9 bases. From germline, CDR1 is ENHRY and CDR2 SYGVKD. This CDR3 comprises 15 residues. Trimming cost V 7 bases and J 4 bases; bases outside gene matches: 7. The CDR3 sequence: CAIKFSGSGTGELFF. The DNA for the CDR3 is TGTGCCATCAAGTTTAGCGGGAGCGGCACCGGGGAGCTGTTTTTT.

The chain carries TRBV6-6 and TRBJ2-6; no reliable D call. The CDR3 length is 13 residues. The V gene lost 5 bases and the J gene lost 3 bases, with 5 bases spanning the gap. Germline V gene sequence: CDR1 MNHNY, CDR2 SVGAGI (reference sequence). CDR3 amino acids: CASSLVGANVLTF. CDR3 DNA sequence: TGTGCCAGCAGTCTCGTTGGGGCCAACGTCCTGACTTTC.

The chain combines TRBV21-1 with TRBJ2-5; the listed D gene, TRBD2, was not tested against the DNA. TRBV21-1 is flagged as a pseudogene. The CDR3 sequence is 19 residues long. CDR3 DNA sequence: TGTGCCAGCAGCAAAGCCCCCAGTCTAGCGGGAGTACTGGGGGAGACCCAGTACTTC. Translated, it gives CASSKAPSLAGVLGETQYF.

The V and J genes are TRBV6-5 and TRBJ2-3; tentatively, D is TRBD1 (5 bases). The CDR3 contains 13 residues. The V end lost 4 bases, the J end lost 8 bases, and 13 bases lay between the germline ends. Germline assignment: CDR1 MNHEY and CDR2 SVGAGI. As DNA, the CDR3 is TGTGCCAGCAGTTGGGGCCCTGGCAGTACGCAGTATTTT. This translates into CASSWGPGSTQYF.

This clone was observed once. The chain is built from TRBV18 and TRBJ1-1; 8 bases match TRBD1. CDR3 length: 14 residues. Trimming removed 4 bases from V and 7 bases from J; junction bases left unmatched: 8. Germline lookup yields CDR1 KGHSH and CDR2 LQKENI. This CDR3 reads CASSLQGAFGEAFF. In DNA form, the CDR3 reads TGTGCCAGCTCACTGCAGGGGGCGTTCGGTGAAGCTTTCTTT.

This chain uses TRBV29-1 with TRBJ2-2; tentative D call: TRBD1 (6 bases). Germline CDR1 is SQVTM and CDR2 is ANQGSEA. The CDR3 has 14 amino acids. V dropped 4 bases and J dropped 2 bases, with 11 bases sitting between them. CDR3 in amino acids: CSVAWTVNTGELFF. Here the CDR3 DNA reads TGCAGCGTTGCGTGGACAGTAAACACCGGGGAGCTGTTTTTT.

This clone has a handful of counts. In DNA, the CDR3 is TGCGCCAGCAGCCCAACAGGGACAGTCGGAAACACCATATATTTT. Translation: CASSPTGTVGNTIYF. The chain is built from TRBV5-1 and TRBJ1-3; 7 nucleotides align to TRBD1. The CDR3 length is 15 residues. Germline V lookup: CDR1 SGHRS, CDR2 YFSETQ. With V trimmed by 4 bases and J by 4 bases, 8 bases remained unmatched.

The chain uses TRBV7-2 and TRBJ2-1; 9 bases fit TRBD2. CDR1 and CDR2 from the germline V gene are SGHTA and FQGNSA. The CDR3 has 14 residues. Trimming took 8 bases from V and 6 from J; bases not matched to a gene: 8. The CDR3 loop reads CASLSRGRGNEQFF. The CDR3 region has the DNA TGTGCCAGCCTATCTCGCGGGAGGGGCAATGAGCAGTTCTTC.

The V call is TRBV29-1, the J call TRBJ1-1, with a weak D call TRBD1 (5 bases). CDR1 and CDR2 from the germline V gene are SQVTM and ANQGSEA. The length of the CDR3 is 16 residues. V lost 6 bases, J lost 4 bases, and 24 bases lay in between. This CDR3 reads CSVRDGGFRFVTEAFF. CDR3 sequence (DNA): TGCAGCGTGCGAGACGGGGGGTTCCGGTTTGTCACTGAAGCTTTCTTT.

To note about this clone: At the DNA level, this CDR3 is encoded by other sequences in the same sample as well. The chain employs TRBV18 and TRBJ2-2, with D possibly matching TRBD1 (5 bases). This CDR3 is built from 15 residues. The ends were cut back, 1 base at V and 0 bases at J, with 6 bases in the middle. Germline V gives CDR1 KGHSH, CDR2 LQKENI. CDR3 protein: CASSPQGANTGELFF. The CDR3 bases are TGTGCCAGCTCACCACAAGGGGCGAACACCGGGGAGCTGTTTTTT.

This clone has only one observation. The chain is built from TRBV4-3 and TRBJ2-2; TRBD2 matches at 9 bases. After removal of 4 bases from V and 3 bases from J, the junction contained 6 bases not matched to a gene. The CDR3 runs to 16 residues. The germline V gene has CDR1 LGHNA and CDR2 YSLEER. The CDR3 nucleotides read TGCGCCAGCAGCCCCTGGGCGGGAGGGGACACCGGGGAGCTGTTTTTT. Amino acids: CASSPWAGGDTGELFF.

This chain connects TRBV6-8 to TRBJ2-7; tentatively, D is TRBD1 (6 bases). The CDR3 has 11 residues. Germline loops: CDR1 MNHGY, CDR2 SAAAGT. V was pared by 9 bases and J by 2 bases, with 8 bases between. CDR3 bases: TGTGCCAGAAGGGACACCTACGAGCAGTACGTC. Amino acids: CARRDTYEQYV.

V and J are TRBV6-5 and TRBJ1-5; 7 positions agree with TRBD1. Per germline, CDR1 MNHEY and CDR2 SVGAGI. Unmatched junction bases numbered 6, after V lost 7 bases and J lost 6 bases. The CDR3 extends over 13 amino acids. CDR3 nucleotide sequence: TGTGCCAGCAATGGACAGGAGATTCAGCCCCAGCATTTT. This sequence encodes CASNGQEIQPQHF.

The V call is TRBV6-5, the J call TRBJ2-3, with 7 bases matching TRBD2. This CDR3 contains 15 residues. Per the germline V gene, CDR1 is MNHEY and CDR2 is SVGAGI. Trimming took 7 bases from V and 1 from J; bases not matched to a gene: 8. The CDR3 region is CASTALALGTDTQYF. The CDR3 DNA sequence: TGTGCCAGCACCGCACTAGCGTTGGGCACAGATACGCAGTATTTT.